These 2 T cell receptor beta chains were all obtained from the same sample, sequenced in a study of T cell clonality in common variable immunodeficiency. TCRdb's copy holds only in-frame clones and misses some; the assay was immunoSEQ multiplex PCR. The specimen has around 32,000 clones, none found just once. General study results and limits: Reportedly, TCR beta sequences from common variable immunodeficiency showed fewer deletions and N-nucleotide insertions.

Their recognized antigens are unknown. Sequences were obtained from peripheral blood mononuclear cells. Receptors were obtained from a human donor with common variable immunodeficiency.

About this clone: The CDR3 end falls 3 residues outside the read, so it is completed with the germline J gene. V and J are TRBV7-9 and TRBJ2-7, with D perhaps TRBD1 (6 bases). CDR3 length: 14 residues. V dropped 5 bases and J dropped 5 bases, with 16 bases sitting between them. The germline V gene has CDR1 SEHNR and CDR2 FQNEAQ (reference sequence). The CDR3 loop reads CASSIQGFMNEQYF. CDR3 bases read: TGTGCCAGCAGCATACAGGGTTTCATGAACGAG.

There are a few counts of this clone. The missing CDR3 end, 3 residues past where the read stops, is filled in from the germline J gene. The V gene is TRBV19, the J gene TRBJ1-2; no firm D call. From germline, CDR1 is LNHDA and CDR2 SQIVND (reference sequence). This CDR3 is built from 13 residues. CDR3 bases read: TGTGCCAGTCTTAAACCGCCCGGGGTGGGC. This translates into CASLKPPGVG. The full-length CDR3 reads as CASLKPPGVGYTF.